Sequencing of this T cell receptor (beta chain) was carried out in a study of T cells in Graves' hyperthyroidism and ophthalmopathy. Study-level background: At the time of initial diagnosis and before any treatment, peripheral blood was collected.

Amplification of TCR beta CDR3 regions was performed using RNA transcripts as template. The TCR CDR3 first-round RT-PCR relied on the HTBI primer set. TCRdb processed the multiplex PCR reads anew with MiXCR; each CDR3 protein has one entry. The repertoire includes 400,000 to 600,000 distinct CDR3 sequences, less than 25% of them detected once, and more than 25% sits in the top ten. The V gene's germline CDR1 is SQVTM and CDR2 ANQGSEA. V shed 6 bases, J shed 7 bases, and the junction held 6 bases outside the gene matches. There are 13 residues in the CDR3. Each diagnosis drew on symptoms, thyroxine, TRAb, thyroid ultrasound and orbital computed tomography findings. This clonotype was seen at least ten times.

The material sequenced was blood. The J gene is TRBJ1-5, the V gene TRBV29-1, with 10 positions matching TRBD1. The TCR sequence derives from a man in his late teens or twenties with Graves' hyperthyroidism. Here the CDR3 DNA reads TGCAGCGTACGGACAGGGGGGGAACAGCCCCAGCATTTT. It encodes CSVRTGGEQPQHF.